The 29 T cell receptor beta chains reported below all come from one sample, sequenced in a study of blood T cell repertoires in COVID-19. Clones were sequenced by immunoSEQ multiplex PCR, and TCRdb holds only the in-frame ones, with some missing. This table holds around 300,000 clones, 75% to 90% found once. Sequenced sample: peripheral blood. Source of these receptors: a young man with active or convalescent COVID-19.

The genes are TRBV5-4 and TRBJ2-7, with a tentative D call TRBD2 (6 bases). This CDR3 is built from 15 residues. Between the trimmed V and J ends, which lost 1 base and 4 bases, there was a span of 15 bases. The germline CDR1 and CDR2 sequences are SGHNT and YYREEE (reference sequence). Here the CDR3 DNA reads TGTGCCAGCAGCTTGTCTGGAGGGTCGGGTTACGAGCAGTACTTC. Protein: CASSLSGGSGYEQYF.

CDR3 region: CASSIGLAKNIQYF. CDR3 in DNA: TGTGCCAGTAGTATCGGTTTAGCCAAAAACATTCAGTACTTC. The chain joins TRBV19 to TRBJ2-4; D not certain. Looked up from germline, CDR1 is LNHDA and CDR2 is SQIVND (reference sequence). V was clipped by 3 bases and J by 0 bases, with 6 bases between them. The CDR3 extends over 14 amino acids.

Here the CDR3 reads CASGLVGQGSYGYTF. CDR3 in DNA: TGTGCTAGTGGTTTGGTGGGACAGGGGTCCTATGGCTACACCTTC. The chain uses TRBV12-5 and TRBJ1-2, with 10 bases that match TRBD1. This CDR3 is built from 15 residues. J was trimmed by 4 bases and V by 0 bases; bases with no gene match: 2. The V gene's germline CDR1 is LGHNT and CDR2 FRNRAP. Filled out from reference TRBV12-5 and TRBJ1-2, the complete variable domain reads DARVTQTPRHKVTEMGQEVTMRCQPILGHNTVFWYRQTMMQGLELLAYFRNRAPLDDSGMPKDRFSAEMPDATLATLKIQPSEPRDSAVYFCASGLVGQGSYGYTFGSGTRLTVV.

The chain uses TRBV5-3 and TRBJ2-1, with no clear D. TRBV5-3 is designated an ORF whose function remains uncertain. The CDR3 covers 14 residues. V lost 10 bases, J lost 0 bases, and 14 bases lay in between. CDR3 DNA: TGTGCCCCAACTGGGCATAGCTCCTACAATGAGCAGTTCTTC. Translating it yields CAPTGHSSYNEQFF.

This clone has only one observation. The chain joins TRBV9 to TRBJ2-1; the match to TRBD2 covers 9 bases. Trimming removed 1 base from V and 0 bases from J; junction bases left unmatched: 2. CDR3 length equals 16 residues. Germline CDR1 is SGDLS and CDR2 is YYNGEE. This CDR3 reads CASSVSGGSSYNEQFF. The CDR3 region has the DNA TGTGCCAGCAGCGTAAGCGGGGGGAGCTCCTACAATGAGCAGTTCTTC.

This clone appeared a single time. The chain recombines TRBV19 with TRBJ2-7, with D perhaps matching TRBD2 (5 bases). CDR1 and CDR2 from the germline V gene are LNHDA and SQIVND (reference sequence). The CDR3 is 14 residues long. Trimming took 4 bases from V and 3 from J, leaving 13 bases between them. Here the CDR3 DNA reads TGTGCCAGTAGTAATCCAGCGGTCAACTACGAGCAGTACTTC. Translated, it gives CASSNPAVNYEQYF. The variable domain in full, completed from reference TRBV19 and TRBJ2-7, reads DGGITQSPKYLFRKEGQNVTLSCEQNLNHDAMYWYRQDPGQGLRLIYYSQIVNDFQKGDIAEGYSVSREKKESFPLTVTSAQKNPTAFYLCASSNPAVNYEQYFGPGTRLTVT.

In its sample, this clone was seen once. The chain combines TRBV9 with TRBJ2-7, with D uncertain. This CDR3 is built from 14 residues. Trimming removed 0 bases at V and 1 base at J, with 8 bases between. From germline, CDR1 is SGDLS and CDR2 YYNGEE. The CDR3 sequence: CASSVDYSSYEQYF. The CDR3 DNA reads TGTGCCAGCAGCGTAGATTACAGTTCCTACGAGCAGTACTTC.

CDR3 bases: TGTGCCAGCAGCTTGACTTTGGCGGCCGGGGAGCTGTTTTTT. As protein: CASSLTLAAGELFF. The V call is TRBV13, the J call TRBJ2-2; D ambiguous. The CDR3 runs to 14 residues. Trimming stripped 3 bases from V and 6 bases from J, with 11 bases between. CDR1 and CDR2 (germline): PRHDT, FYEKMQ (reference sequence).

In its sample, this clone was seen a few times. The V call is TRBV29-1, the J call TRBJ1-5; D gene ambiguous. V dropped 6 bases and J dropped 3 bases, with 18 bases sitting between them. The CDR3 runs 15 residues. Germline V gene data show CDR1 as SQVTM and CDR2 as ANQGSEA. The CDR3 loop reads CSVPVPGGNNQPQHF. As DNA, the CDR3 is TGCAGCGTGCCTGTTCCAGGCGGGAACAATCAGCCCCAGCATTTT. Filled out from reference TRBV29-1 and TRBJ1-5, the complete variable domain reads SAVISQKPSRDICQRGTSLTIQCQVDSQVTMMFWYRQQPGQSLTLIATANQGSEATYESGFVIDKFPISRPNLTFSTLTVSNMSPEDSSIYLCSVPVPGGNNQPQHFGDGTRLSIL.

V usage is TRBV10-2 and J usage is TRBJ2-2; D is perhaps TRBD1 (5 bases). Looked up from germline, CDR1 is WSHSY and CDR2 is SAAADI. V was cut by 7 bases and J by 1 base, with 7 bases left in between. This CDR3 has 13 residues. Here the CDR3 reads CASNRMNTGELFF. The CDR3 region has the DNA TGCGCCAGCAACAGGATGAACACCGGGGAGCTGTTTTTT.

The CDR3 nucleotides read TGTGCCAGCAGTTCCTCCCCGTCAGGGAACTATGGCTACACCTTC. Its translation: CASSSSPSGNYGYTF. The J gene is TRBJ1-2, the V gene TRBV9, with a possible D match to TRBD1 (5 bases). Per the germline V gene, CDR1 is SGDLS and CDR2 is YYNGEE. V gave up 5 bases and J gave up 2 bases, with 16 bases separating them. The CDR3 loop spans 15 amino acids.

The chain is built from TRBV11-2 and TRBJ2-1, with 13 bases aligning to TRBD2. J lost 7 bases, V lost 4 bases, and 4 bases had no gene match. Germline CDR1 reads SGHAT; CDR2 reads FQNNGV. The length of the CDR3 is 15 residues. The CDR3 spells CASSWTSGSGNEQFF. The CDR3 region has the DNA TGTGCCAGCAGCTGGACTAGCGGGAGTGGTAATGAGCAGTTCTTC. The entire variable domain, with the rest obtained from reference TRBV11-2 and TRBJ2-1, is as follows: EAGVAQSPRYKIIEKRQSVAFWCNPISGHATLYWYQQILGQGPKLLIQFQNNGVVDDSQLPKDRFSAERLKGVDSTLKIQPAKLEDSAVYLCASSWTSGSGNEQFFGPGTRLTVL.

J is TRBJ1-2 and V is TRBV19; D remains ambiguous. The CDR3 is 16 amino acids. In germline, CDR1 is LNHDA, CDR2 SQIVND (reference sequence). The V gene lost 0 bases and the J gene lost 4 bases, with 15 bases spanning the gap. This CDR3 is CASSIDPARRGYGYTF. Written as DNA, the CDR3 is TGTGCCAGTAGTATAGATCCGGCGCGGCGAGGCTATGGCTACACCTTC.

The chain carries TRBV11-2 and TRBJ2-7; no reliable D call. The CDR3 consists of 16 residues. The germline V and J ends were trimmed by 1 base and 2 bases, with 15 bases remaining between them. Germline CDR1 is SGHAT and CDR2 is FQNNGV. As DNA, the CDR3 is TGTGCCAGCAGCTTAGGCGGTAGCACGGCCCCCTACGAGCAGTACTTC. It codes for CASSLGGSTAPYEQYF.

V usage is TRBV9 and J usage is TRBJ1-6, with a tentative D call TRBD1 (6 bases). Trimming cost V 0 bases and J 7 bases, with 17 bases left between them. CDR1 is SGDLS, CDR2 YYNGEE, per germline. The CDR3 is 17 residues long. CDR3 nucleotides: TGTGCCAGCAGCGTAGACAGGGTGAATGGTGAGAATTCACCCCTCCACTTT. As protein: CASSVDRVNGENSPLHF.

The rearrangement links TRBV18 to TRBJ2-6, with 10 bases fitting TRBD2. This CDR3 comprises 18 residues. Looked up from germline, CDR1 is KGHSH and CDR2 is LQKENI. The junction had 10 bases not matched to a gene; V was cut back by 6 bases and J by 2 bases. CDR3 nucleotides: TGTGCCAGCTCGCTAAGGACAGCGGGAGGGACTGGGGCCAACGTCCTGACTTTC. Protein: CASSLRTAGGTGANVLTF.

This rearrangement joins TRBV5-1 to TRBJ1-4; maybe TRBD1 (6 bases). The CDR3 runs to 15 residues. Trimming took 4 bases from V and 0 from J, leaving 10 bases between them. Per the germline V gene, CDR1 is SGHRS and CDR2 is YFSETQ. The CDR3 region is CASSRTAPTNEKLFF. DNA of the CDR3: TGCGCCAGCAGCCGGACAGCCCCAACTAATGAAAAACTGTTTTTT.

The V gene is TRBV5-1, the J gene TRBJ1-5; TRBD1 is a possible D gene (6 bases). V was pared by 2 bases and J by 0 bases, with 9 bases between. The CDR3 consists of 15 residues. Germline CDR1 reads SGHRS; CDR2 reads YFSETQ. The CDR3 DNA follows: TGCGCCAGCAGCTTATCAGGGGATAGCAATCAGCCCCAGCATTTT. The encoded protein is CASSLSGDSNQPQHF.

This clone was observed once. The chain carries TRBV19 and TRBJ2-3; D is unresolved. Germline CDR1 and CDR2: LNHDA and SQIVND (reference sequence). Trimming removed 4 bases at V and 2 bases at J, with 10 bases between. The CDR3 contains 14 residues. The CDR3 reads CASSKREITDTQYF. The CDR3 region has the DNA TGTGCCAGTAGTAAGCGAGAGATCACAGATACGCAGTATTTT.

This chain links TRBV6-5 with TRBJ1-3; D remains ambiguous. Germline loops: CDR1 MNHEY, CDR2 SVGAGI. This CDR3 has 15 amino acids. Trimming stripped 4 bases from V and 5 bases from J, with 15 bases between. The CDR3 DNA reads TGTGCCAGCAGTTCCCCGGCTATACAGCGAAACACCATATATTTT. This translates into CASSSPAIQRNTIYF.

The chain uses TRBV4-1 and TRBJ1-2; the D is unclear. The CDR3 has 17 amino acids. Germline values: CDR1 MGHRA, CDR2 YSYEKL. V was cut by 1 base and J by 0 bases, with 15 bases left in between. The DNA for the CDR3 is TGCGCCAGCAGCCAAGTTCCAGTCCCGACTGCTAACTATGGCTACACCTTC. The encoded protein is CASSQVPVPTANYGYTF.

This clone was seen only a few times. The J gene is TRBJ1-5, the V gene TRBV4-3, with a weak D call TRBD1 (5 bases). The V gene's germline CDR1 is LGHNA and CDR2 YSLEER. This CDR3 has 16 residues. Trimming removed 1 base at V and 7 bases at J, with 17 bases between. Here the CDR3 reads CASSQGVGGVGQPQHF. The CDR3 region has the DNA TGCGCCAGCAGCCAAGGCGTCGGGGGGGTAGGGCAGCCCCAGCATTTT.

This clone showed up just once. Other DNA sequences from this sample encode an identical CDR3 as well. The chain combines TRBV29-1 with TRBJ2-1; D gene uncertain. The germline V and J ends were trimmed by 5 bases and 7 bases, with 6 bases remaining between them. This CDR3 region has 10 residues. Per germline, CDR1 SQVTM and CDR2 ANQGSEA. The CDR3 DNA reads TGCAGCGTTTGGCAGAATGAGCAGTTCTTC. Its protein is CSVWQNEQFF.

The CDR3 sequence is CASSPWGLAGGLGTDTQYF. The CDR3 nucleotides are TGTGCCAGCAGCCCCTGGGGACTAGCGGGGGGGCTTGGCACAGATACGCAGTATTTT. This chain uses TRBV7-2 with TRBJ2-3; 16 nucleotides match TRBD2. Germline V gene data show CDR1 as SGHTA and CDR2 as FQGNSA. The CDR3 extends over 19 amino acids. V was pared by 5 bases and J by 1 base, with 9 bases of the junction left unmatched.

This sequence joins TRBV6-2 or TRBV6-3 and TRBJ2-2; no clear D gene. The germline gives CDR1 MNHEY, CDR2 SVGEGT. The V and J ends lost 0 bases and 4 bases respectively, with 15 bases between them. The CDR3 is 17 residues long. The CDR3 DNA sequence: TGTGCCAGCAGTTACTCGAATGGCCGGGTCCTCACCGGGGAGCTGTTTTTT. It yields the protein CASSYSNGRVLTGELFF.

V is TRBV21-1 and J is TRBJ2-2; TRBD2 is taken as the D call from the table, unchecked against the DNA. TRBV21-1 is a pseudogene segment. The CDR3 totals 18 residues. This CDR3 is CASSKGLVGYANTGELFF. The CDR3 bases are TGTGCCAGCAGCAAAGGACTCGTTGGTTACGCGAACACCGGGGAGCTGTTTTTT.

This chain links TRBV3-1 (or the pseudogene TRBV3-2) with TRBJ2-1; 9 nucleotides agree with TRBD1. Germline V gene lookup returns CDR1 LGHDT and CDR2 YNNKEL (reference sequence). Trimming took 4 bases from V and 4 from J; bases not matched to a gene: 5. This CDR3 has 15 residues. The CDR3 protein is CASSRDRVGYNEQFF. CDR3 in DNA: TGTGCCAGCAGCCGGGACAGGGTGGGGTACAATGAGCAGTTCTTC.

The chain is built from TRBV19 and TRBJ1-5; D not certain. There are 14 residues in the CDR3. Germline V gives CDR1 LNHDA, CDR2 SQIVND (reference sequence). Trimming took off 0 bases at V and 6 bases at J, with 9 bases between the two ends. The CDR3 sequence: CASSIDPLSQPQHF. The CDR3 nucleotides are TGTGCCAGTAGTATAGATCCTTTGAGTCAGCCCCAGCATTTT.

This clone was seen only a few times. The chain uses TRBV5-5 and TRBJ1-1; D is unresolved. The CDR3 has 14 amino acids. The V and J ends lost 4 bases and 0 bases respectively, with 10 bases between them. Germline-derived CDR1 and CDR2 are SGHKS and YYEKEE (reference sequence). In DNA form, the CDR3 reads TGTGCCAGCAGCGGACTTGTTGTGAACACTGAAGCTTTCTTT. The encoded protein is CASSGLVVNTEAFF.